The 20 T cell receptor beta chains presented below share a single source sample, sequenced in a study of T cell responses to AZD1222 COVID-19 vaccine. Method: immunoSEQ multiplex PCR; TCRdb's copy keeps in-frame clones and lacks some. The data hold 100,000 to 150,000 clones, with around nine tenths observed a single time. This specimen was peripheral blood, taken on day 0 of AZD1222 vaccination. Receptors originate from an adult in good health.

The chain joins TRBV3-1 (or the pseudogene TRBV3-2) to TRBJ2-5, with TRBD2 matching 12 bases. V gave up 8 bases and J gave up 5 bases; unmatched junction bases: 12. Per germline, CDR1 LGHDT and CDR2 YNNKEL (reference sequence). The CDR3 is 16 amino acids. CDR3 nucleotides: TGTGCCAGCGAACTAGCGGGGGGCCTGATGGGTGAGACCCAGTACTTC. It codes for CASELAGGLMGETQYF.

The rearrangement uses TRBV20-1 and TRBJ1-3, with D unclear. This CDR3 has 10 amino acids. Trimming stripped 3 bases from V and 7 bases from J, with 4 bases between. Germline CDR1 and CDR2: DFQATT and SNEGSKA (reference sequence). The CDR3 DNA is TGCAGTGCTAGTGGTAACACCATATATTTT. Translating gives CSASGNTIYF.

The CDR3 region has the DNA TGTGCCAGCAGCTTAACTAATGAAAAACTGTTTTTT. Its protein product is CASSLTNEKLFF. This chain connects TRBV13 to TRBJ1-4; D gene uncertain. The germline V gene encodes CDR1 PRHDT and CDR2 FYEKMQ (reference sequence). V lost 2 bases and J 2 bases, leaving 0 bases between the germline ends. The length of the CDR3 is 12 residues.

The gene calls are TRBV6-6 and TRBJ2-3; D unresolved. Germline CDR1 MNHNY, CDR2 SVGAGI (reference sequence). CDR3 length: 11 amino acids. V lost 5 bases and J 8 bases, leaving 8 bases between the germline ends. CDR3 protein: CASSQPSTQYF. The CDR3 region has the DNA TGTGCCAGCAGTCAGCCGAGTACGCAGTATTTT.

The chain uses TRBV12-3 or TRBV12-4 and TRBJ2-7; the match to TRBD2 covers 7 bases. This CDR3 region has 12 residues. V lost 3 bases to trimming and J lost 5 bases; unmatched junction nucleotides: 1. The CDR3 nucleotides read TGTGCCAGCAGTTTGGCGGGGGACGAGCAGTACTTC. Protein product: CASSLAGDEQYF.

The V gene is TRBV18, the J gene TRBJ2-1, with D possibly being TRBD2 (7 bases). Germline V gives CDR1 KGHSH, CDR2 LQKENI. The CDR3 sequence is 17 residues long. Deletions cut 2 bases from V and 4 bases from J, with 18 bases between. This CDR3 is CASSPRTGGWEYNEQFF. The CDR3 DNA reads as TGTGCCAGCTCACCAAGGACGGGGGGCTGGGAATACAATGAGCAGTTCTTC.

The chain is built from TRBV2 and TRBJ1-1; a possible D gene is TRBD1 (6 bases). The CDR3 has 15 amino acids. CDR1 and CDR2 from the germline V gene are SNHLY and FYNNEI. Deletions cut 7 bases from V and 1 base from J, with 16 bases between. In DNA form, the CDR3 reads TGTGCCAGCACGGTGGAGGGGACACCGAACACTGAAGCTTTCTTT. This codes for CASTVEGTPNTEAFF.

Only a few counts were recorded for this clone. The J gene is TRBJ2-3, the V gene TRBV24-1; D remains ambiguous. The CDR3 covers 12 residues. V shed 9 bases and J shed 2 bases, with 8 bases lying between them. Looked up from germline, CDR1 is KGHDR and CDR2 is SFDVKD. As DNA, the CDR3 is TGTGCCACCGCTGGGATCACAGATACGCAGTATTTT. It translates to CATAGITDTQYF.

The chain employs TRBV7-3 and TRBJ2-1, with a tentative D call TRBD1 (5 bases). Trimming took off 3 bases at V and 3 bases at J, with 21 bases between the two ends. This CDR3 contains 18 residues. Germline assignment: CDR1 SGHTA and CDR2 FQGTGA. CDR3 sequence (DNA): TGTGCCAGCAGCTTTGTTAGGGGATACAGGCCAGTCTACAATGAGCAGTTCTTC. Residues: CASSFVRGYRPVYNEQFF. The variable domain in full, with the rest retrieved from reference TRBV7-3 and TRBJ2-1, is GAGVSQTPSNKVTEKGKYVELRCDPISGHTALYWYRQSLGQGPEFLIYFQGTGAADDSGLPNDRFFAVRPEGSVSTLKIQRTERGDSAVYLCASSFVRGYRPVYNEQFFGPGTRLTVL.

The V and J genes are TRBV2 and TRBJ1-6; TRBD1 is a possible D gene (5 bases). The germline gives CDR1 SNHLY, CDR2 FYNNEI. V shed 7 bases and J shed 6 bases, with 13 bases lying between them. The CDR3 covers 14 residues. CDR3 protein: CASNGAISNSPLHF. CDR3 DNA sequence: TGTGCCAGCAACGGGGCCATCAGTAATTCACCCCTCCACTTT.

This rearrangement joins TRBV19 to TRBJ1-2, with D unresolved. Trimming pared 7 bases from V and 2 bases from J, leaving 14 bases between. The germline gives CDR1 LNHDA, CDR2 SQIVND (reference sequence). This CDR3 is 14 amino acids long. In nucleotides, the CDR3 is TGTGCCAGTAACTTGGACGGACGCAACTATGGCTACACCTTC. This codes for CASNLDGRNYGYTF.

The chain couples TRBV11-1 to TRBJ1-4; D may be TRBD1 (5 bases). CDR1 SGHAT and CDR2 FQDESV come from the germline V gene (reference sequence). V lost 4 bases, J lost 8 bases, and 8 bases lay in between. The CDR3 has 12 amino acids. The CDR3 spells CASSSREEKLFF. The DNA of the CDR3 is TGTGCCAGCAGCTCCAGGGAGGAAAAACTGTTTTTT.

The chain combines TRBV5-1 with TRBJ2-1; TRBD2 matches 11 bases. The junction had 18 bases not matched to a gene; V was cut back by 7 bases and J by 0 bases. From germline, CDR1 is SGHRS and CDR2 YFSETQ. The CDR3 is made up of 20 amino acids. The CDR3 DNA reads TGCGCCAGCGTCCCGGGACACCGAGGACTAGCGGGTAACTCCTACAATGAGCAGTTCTTC. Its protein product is CASVPGHRGLAGNSYNEQFF.

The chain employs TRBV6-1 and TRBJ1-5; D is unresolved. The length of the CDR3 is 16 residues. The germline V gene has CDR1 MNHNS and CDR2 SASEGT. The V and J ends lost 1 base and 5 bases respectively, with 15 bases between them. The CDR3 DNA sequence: TGTGCCAGCAGTGAAGAGGAGGGAGGGATATATCAGCCCCAGCATTTT. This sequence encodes CASSEEEGGIYQPQHF.

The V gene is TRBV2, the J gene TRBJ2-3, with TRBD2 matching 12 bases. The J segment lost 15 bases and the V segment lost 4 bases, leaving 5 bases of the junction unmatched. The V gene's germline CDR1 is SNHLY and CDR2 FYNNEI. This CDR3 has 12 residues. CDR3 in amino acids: CASSGTSGEIYF. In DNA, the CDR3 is TGTGCCAGCAGTGGGACTAGCGGGGAGATCTATTTT.

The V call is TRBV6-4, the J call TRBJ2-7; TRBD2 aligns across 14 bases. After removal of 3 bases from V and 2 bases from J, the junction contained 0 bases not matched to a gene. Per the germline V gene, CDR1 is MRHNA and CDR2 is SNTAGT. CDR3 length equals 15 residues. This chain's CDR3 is CASSETSGGAYEQYF. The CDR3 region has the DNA TGTGCCAGCAGTGAGACTAGCGGGGGGGCCTACGAGCAGTACTTC.

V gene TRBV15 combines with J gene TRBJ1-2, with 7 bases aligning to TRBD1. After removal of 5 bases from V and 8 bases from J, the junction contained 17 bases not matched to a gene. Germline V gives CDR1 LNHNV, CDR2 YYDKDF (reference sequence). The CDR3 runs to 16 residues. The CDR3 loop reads CATSSDRSLWSQGYTF. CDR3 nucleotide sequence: TGTGCCACCAGCTCGGACAGGTCTCTTTGGAGTCAGGGCTACACCTTC.

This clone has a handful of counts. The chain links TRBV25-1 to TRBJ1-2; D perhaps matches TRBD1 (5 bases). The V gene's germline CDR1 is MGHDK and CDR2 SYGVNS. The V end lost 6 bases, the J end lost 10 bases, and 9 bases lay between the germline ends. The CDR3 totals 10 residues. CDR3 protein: CASRWDHYTF. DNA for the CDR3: TGTGCCAGCAGATGGGACCACTACACCTTC.

As DNA, the CDR3 is TGTGCCTGGACCGCCGGGACTTCTAGGAATCAGCCCCAGCATTTT. It translates to CAWTAGTSRNQPQHF. The chain links TRBV30 to TRBJ1-5, with TRBD1 as a possible D gene (5 bases). Deletions cut 4 bases from V and 4 bases from J, with 17 bases between. The germline gives CDR1 GTSNPN, CDR2 SVGIG (reference sequence). This CDR3 is built from 15 residues.

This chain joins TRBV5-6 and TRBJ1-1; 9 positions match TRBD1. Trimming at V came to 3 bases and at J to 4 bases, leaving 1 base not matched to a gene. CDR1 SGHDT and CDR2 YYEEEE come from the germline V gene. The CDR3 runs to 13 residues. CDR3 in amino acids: CASSSTGGTEAFF. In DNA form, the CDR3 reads TGTGCCAGCAGCTCGACAGGGGGCACTGAAGCTTTCTTT. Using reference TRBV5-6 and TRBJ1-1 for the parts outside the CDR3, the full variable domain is DAGVTQSPTHLIKTRGQQVTLRCSPKSGHDTVSWYQQALGQGPQFIFQYYEEEERQRGNFPDRFSGHQFPNYSSELNVNALLLGDSALYLCASSSTGGTEAFFGQGTRLTVV.